The sample holds a few counts of the clone carrying this T cell receptor (beta chain). No antigen is known for it. This record comes from a study of cytomegalovirus exposure and HLA in healthy donors. This CDR3 is built from 15 residues. V was pared by 1 base and J by 8 bases, with 7 bases of the junction left unmatched. In germline, CDR1 is SGHRS, CDR2 YFSETQ. The study's findings and limits: Earlier findings revealed that most TCR beta V segments proved productive either about 87% or about 30% of the time. TCR beta chains numbering some 160 were designated cytomegalovirus-associated.

Primers: 60 Vbeta forward and 13 Jbeta reverse. Sequenced by immunoSEQ multiplex PCR; TCRdb stores in-frame clones only, minus some. In the table there are roughly 150,000 clones, 70% to 80% of which are singletons. The sequencing input was PBMCs. The receptor's source is a male donor in good health and CMV-seronegative. This sequence joins TRBV5-1 and TRBJ2-1; 9 nucleotides agree with TRBD2. The chain's CDR3 is CASSLIGLAFDEQFF. Here the CDR3 DNA reads TGCGCCAGCAGCTTGATTGGACTAGCGTTCGATGAGCAGTTCTTC.